This record concerns one T cell receptor beta chain sequence. Its antigen is not yet known. No qualities accompany the bases; no much larger clone lies one base away. In a trial, the study monitored patients with peripheral T-cell lymphoma who were getting frontline treatment by applying next-generation sequencing to their T-cell receptor sequences. This sample was included in a study of circulating tumor DNA in untreated peripheral T-cell lymphoma (dated by TCRdb to about 2021). For the wider study: Serum samples were collected at baseline and serially during treatment so that circulating tumor DNA carrying tumor TCR clonotypes could be tracked. Points the paper makes about the study in general: ctDNA persistence did not always predict relapse, since two patients whose ctDNA remained detectable after therapy stayed in remission over around ten years of follow-up. Tumor-specific clonotypes were identified in about four fifths of patients, with identification achieved from around 86% of baseline tissues and approximately 67% of baseline serum samples. Among about two dozen serially sampled patients, about 38% cleared ctDNA after two cycles, and detectable ctDNA after therapy showed a trend toward worse survival.

According to the germline V gene (reference sequence), CDR1 reads MNHEY and CDR2 reads SMNVEV. Including the terminal cysteine and phenylalanine, the CDR3 comprises 13 residues. Left in the record is the CDR3 DNA by itself, 39 bases read in frame from the first base. From V the trimming removes 4 bases and from J it removes 8 bases, while the gene matches leave 4 bases of the junction unaccounted for. The method behind the library was the immunoSEQ multiplex PCR assay. Sourced from immuneACCESS, this table was stored by TCRdb with only in-frame sequences that have V and J called. A share of the clones is absent; for the studies checked, an unresolved V gene accounts for under half, and the remainder has no known explanation. The sample table holds approximately 560 clones, of which approximately 82% were seen once. The top ten constitute around 3% of the sample.

The sequenced sample consisted of cell-free DNA from blood serum. The sequence derives from a human donor with peripheral T-cell lymphoma. The rearranged segments are TRBV27 and TRBJ1-5, with 8 middle bases fitting TRBD1. The CDR3 here reads CASSWTGLKPQHF. The DNA sequence follows: TGTGCCAGCAGTTGGACAGGGTTGAAGCCCCAGCATTTT.